The 21 T cell receptor beta chains presented below share a single source sample, sequenced in a study of CD8 T cells in Susac syndrome. RNA, at about 0.5 to 1 ug, was reverse transcribed with random hexamers. MiXCR, run by TCRdb on the immunoSEQ multiplex PCR reads, gives a single entry per CDR3 protein. This repertoire shows around 170,000 distinct CDR3 sequences, 95% found once; its top ten account for about 0.15%. The material sequenced was CD8+ T cells from PBMCs. The source of these receptors is a human donor with multiple sclerosis.

V gene TRBV12-3 or TRBV12-4 combines with J gene TRBJ2-5; unclear D gene. The CDR3 runs 12 residues. V was clipped by 6 bases and J by 5 bases, with 10 bases between them. CDR3 bases: TGTGCCAGCAGCCCTACGGCGGAGACCCAGTACTTC. Translation: CASSPTAETQYF.

A single count supports this clonotype. V usage is TRBV27 and J usage is TRBJ1-5; D is unclear. Germline-derived CDR1 and CDR2 are MNHEY and SMNVEV (reference sequence). The CDR3 is 15 residues long. The germline V and J ends were trimmed by 3 bases and 0 bases, with 9 bases remaining between them. CDR3 amino acids: CASSLSRGSNQPQHF. Here the CDR3 DNA reads TGTGCCAGCAGTTTGAGCCGCGGTAGCAATCAGCCCCAGCATTTT.

The rearrangement uses TRBV27 and TRBJ2-7; no clear D. V gave up 6 bases and J gave up 3 bases, with 12 bases separating them. The germline CDR1 and CDR2 sequences are MNHEY and SMNVEV (reference sequence). There are 13 residues in the CDR3. CDR3 nucleotides: TGTGCCAGCAGCCTCAGGCCCAACTACGAGCAGTACTTC. Translation: CASSLRPNYEQYF.

This clonotype showed up just once. The chain couples TRBV2 to TRBJ2-7; 9 bases agree with TRBD1. This CDR3 is 13 amino acids long. Germline CDR1 SNHLY, CDR2 FYNNEI. V shed 7 bases and J 5 bases; nucleotides not matched to a gene: 6. The CDR3 region is CASISDRGDEQYF. As DNA, the CDR3 is TGTGCCAGCATTTCGGACAGGGGCGACGAGCAGTACTTC.

This chain uses TRBV7-9 with TRBJ2-1; 8 bases are a match to TRBD1. There are 17 residues in the CDR3. Per the germline V gene, CDR1 is SEHNR and CDR2 is FQNEAQ (reference sequence). Losses at the gene ends were 2 bases for V and 7 bases for J; bases not matched to a gene: 13. The CDR3 region has the DNA TGTGCCAGCAGCTTACTGTGGGGACAGGTAGGATGGAATGAGCAGTTCTTC. This sequence encodes CASSLLWGQVGWNEQFF.

The chain links TRBV7-9 to TRBJ2-3; D is ambiguous. CDR1 and CDR2 from the germline V gene are SEHNR and FQNEAQ (reference sequence). V shed 6 bases and J shed 1 base, with 11 bases lying between them. The CDR3 loop spans 14 amino acids. CDR3 amino acids: CASRPPHGTDTQYF. DNA of the CDR3: TGTGCCAGCAGGCCTCCCCACGGCACAGATACGCAGTATTTT. The complete variable domain, with remaining parts taken from reference TRBV7-9 and TRBJ2-3, reads DTGVSQNPRHKITKRGQNVTFRCDPISEHNRLYWYRQTLGQGPEFLTYFQNEAQLEKSRLLSDRFSAERPKGSFSTLEIQRTEQGDSAMYLCASRPPHGTDTQYFGPGTRLTVL.

For the CDR3, the DNA is TGTGCCAGCAGCCAAGACCATGAGCAGTTCTTC. This translates into CASSQDHEQFF. The chain recombines TRBV3-1 with TRBJ2-1; D gene uncertain. Per germline, CDR1 LGHDT and CDR2 YNNKEL (reference sequence). The CDR3 totals 11 residues. The V gene lost 0 bases and the J gene lost 8 bases, with 2 bases spanning the gap.

V is TRBV20-1 and J is TRBJ2-7; TRBD2 is a possible D gene (7 bases). The CDR3 length is 14 residues. Per the germline V gene, CDR1 is DFQATT and CDR2 is SNEGSKA (reference sequence). V lost 5 bases and J 2 bases, leaving 16 bases between the germline ends. The CDR3 DNA is TGCAGTGCTCCCCCGGAGGGGGGGACCTACGAGCAGTACTTC. The encoded protein is CSAPPEGGTYEQYF.

The V call is TRBV23-1, the J call TRBJ1-2, with unresolved D. TRBV23-1 falls under the ORF class, with uncertain function. CDR3 size: 19 residues. The V and J ends lost 0 bases and 8 bases respectively, with 28 bases between them. The CDR3 DNA sequence: TGCGCCAGCAGTCAATCGTATGTAGGTATCGAGGCAGCCACCCGGGGCTACACCTTC. The encoded protein is CASSQSYVGIEAATRGYTF.

CDR3 sequence (DNA): TGTGCTAGTGGTTTGGTACCCTCGACCGACAGGGTTGGCGGGGAGCTGTTTTTT. This gives the protein CASGLVPSTDRVGGELFF. This sequence joins TRBV12-5 and TRBJ2-2, with TRBD1 matching 7 bases. The germline V gene has CDR1 LGHNT and CDR2 FRNRAP. CDR3 length equals 18 residues. J gave up 7 bases and V 0 bases, and 14 bases lay outside the gene matches.

V and J are TRBV6-2 or TRBV6-3 and TRBJ2-6; TRBD1 matches at 7 bases. The germline gives CDR1 MNHEY, CDR2 SVGEGT. After removal of 2 bases from V and 2 bases from J, the junction contained 3 bases not matched to a gene. The CDR3 length is 16 residues. Written as DNA, the CDR3 is TGTGCCAGCAGTTACCCTGACAGGGCTGGGGCCAACGTCCTGACTTTC. This translates into CASSYPDRAGANVLTF.

V and J are TRBV14 and TRBJ2-7, with D uncertain. Germline V gene sequence: CDR1 SGHDN, CDR2 FVKESK. The V and J ends lost 3 bases and 2 bases respectively, with 11 bases between them. The length of the CDR3 is 14 residues. The CDR3 DNA is TGTGCCAGCAGCCATCCGACCTTCGCCTACGAGCAGTACTTC. Amino acids: CASSHPTFAYEQYF. The complete variable domain, with remaining parts taken from reference TRBV14 and TRBJ2-7, reads EAGVTQFPSHSVIEKGQTVTLRCDPISGHDNLYWYRRVMGKEIKFLLHFVKESKQDESGMPNNRFLAERTGGTYSTLKVQPAELEDSGVYFCASSHPTFAYEQYFGPGTRLTVT.

The chain is built from TRBV30 and TRBJ1-1, with D unclear. CDR3 length: 12 amino acids. Germline CDR1 GTSNPN, CDR2 SVGIG (reference sequence). Trimming removed 5 bases at V and 1 base at J, with 8 bases between. DNA for the CDR3: TGTGCCTGGTTTCTCAGGAACACTGAAGCTTTCTTT. Translated, it gives CAWFLRNTEAFF. Full variable domain (missing parts from reference TRBV30 and TRBJ1-1): SQTIHQWPATLVQPVGSPLSLECTVEGTSNPNLYWYRQAAGRGLQLLFYSVGIGQISSEVPQNLSASRPQDRQFILSSKKLLLSDSGFYLCAWFLRNTEAFFGQGTRLTVV.

This clonotype was detected once. This chain uses TRBV29-1 with TRBJ2-3, with unresolved D. Germline lookup yields CDR1 SQVTM and CDR2 ANQGSEA. V was shortened by 7 bases and J by 0 bases, with 5 bases between the two germline ends. The CDR3 length is 11 residues. CDR3 protein: CSAWSTDTQYF. DNA of the CDR3: TGCAGCGCTTGGAGCACAGATACGCAGTATTTT.

J is TRBJ2-1 and V is TRBV7-9, with 12 bases that match TRBD2. Per the germline V gene, CDR1 is SEHNR and CDR2 is FQNEAQ (reference sequence). V gave up 5 bases and J gave up 6 bases; unmatched junction bases: 8. There are 16 residues in the CDR3. CDR3 sequence reads: CASSNRLAGAPNEQFF. The CDR3 DNA reads as TGTGCCAGCAGCAACCGACTAGCGGGGGCCCCCAATGAGCAGTTCTTC.

In its sample, this clonotype was seen once. V usage is TRBV3-1 and J usage is TRBJ1-1; no reliable D call. Germline V gene lookup returns CDR1 LGHDT and CDR2 YNNKEL (reference sequence). Trimming removed 3 bases at V and 1 base at J, with 9 bases between. The CDR3 is made up of 14 amino acids. DNA of the CDR3: TGTGCCAGCAGCCACCAATCCGCGAACACTGAAGCTTTCTTT. Amino acids: CASSHQSANTEAFF.

The J gene is TRBJ2-7, the V gene TRBV12-3 or TRBV12-4, with D possibly called TRBD1 or TRBD2 (6 bases each). V dropped 7 bases and J dropped 2 bases, with 15 bases sitting between them. The CDR3 covers 14 residues. In nucleotides, the CDR3 is TGTGCCAGCACCGAAGGGGGGAGGACCTACGAGCAGTACTTC. It specifies CASTEGGRTYEQYF.

The chain has TRBV15 and TRBJ2-5; D possibly corresponds to TRBD1 (6 bases). The CDR3 length is 14 residues. V lost 5 bases to trimming and J lost 5 bases, with 15 bases between them. CDR1 is LNHNV and CDR2 is YYDKDF in the germline V gene (reference sequence). The CDR3 region is CATSDHRDFETQYF. The CDR3 bases are TGTGCCACCAGCGATCACAGGGATTTTGAGACCCAGTACTTC.

This chain's CDR3 is CASARAPQGGNEQFF. CDR3 coding DNA: TGTGCCAGCGCTAGGGCCCCGCAGGGGGGCAATGAGCAGTTCTTC. The chain joins TRBV27 to TRBJ2-1; perhaps TRBD1 as D (7 bases). The CDR3 loop spans 15 amino acids. Germline loops: CDR1 MNHEY, CDR2 SMNVEV (reference sequence). The ends were cut back, 8 bases at V and 6 bases at J, with 20 bases in the middle.

The CDR3, as DNA: TGTGCCAGCAGCGTAGGGAAGAACACTGAAGCTTTCTTT. Its protein is CASSVGKNTEAFF. This chain connects TRBV9 to TRBJ1-1; D is ambiguous. The CDR3 is 13 residues long. V shed 0 bases and J shed 1 base, with 4 bases lying between them. Germline V gene lookup returns CDR1 SGDLS and CDR2 YYNGEE.

The chain links TRBV13 to TRBJ2-1, with no clear D. Germline CDR1 is PRHDT and CDR2 is FYEKMQ (reference sequence). CDR3 length: 13 amino acids. V lost 2 bases to trimming and J lost 3 bases, with 5 bases between them. This chain's CDR3 is CASSLRDYNEQFF. CDR3 DNA sequence: TGTGCCAGCAGCTTAAGGGACTACAATGAGCAGTTCTTC.